Listed below are T cell receptor beta chains from one sample, sequenced in a study of blood T cell repertoires in COVID-19. TCRdb's table, derived via immunoSEQ multiplex PCR, lists solely in-frame clones and lacks some. The sample has roughly 220,000 clones, 70% to 90% seen once. The sequencing input was PBMCs or T cells enriched from blood (not recorded which). These receptors all stem from a woman aged 45 to 65 with acute COVID-19. Both conserved end residues are part of each CDR3. D genes are given only for firm matches. A row's size may be missing; if present it is once, few, many or a size class.

V	size	D	J	DNA	CDR3
TRBV7-3	-	-	TRBJ2-1	TGTGCCAGCAGCTTAACCCGAGGCAATGAGCAGTTCTTC	CASSLTRGNEQFF
TRBV27	-	-	TRBJ1-1	TGTGCCAGCAGTTTAATAGGGGACACTGAAGCTTTCTTT	CASSLIGDTEAFF
TRBV18	-	TRBD1	TRBJ2-5	TGTGCCAGCTCAAAGGGTCTGGGACAGGTCACCCAAGAGACCCAGTACTTC	CASSKGLGQVTQETQYF
TRBV19	-	TRBD1	TRBJ2-7	TGTGCCAGTAGTAGAGAAGGGACAGCCGGGCGGAGCGAGCAGTACTTC	CASSREGTAGRSEQYF
TRBV28	once	-	TRBJ1-4	TGTGCCAGCAGTTTAGGGCAGACGGGGGAAAAACTGTTTTTT	CASSLGQTGEKLFF
TRBV19	-	TRBD1	TRBJ1-4	TGTGCCAGTAGTACCACAGGGGGGAGAACTAATGAAAAACTGTTTTTT	CASSTTGGRTNEKLFF
TRBV4-2	-	-	TRBJ1-1	TGTGCCAGCAGCGGGAGACAAGCTTTCTTT	CASSGRQAFF
TRBV7-9	few	-	TRBJ1-2	TGTGCCAGCAGCTTACGACAACAAAACTATGGCTACACCTTC	CASSLRQQNYGYTF
TRBV27	-	TRBD1	TRBJ1-3	TGTGCCAGCAGTCCCCTCTCGGGACAGGGGGTTGGAAACACCATATATTTT	CASSPLSGQGVGNTIYF
TRBV5-1	-	TRBD1	TRBJ1-2	TGCGCCAGCAGCGGAGAGACAGGGGGCTTGAATGGCTACACCTTC	CASSGETGGLNGYTF
TRBV7-9	once	-	TRBJ1-3	TGTGCCAGCAGTTCTCCTCTACTCTCTGGAAACACCATATATTTT	CASSSPLLSGNTIYF
TRBV27	-	TRBD1	TRBJ2-7	TGTGCCAGCAGTTGGGGACAGGGGGCCTCCTACGAGCAGTACTTC	CASSWGQGASYEQYF
TRBV11-3	-	TRBD2	TRBJ2-1	TGTGCCAGCAGCGGGACTAGCGGGAGGGCCGGTGAGCAGTTCTTC	CASSGTSGRAGEQFF
TRBV18	-	-	TRBJ1-5	TGTGCCAGCTCACCATTAGGACAGACTAATAGCAATCAGCCCCAGCATTTT	CASSPLGQTNSNQPQHF
TRBV27	-	-	TRBJ2-5	TGTGCCAGCAGTTTATCTGGAGGTCTGACCCAGTACTTC	CASSLSGGLTQYF
TRBV27	-	TRBD2	TRBJ2-3	TGTGCCAGCAATCTAGCGGGAGGAGCAGATACGCAGTATTTT	CASNLAGGADTQYF
TRBV6-4	-	-	TRBJ2-2	TGTGCCAGCAGTGGACAGAACACCGGGGAGCTGTTTTTT	CASSGQNTGELFF
TRBV7-8	once	-	TRBJ2-3	TGTGCCAGCAGCTTAGTCGTCACAGATACGCAGTATTTT	CASSLVVTDTQYF
TRBV7-3	-	TRBD2	TRBJ2-1	TGTGCCAGCAGCCCAGCTAGCGGGAGTTACAATGAGCAGTTCTTC	CASSPASGSYNEQFF
TRBV19	once	-	TRBJ1-5	TGTGCCAGTAGGACTGACAGACCTAGCAATCAGCCCCAGCATTTT	CASRTDRPSNQPQHF
TRBV2	-	TRBD2	TRBJ2-1	TGTGCCAGTTGGGGCCCGGCGACGGGAGGGCCAGACCATGAGCAGTTCTTC	CASWGPATGGPDHEQFF
TRBV28	-	TRBD1	TRBJ1-2	TGTGCCAGCAGTTCAGGAACAGGGGTCCATGGCTACACCTTC	CASSSGTGVHGYTF
TRBV5-5	-	TRBD2	TRBJ2-5	TGTGCCAGCAGCTCTCGGCCACTAGCGGATGAGACCCAGTACTTC	CASSSRPLADETQYF
TRBV5-1	-	-	TRBJ2-1	TGCGCCAGCAGCGTACGGACTGGAGGTTACAATGAGCAGTTCTTC	CASSVRTGGYNEQFF
TRBV15	-	-	TRBJ2-7	TGTGCCACCAGCAGAGGGGGCGGCCGCTCCTACGAGCAGTACTTC	CATSRGGGRSYEQYF
TRBV29-1	-	TRBD2	TRBJ2-1	TGCAGCGTCCGGACTAGCGGGAGAGGTGAGCAGTTCTTC	CSVRTSGRGEQFF
TRBV6-2/TRBV6-3	-	TRBD1	TRBJ1-2	TGTGCCAGCAGTTCCACAGGGGGATCTGGCTACACCTTC	CASSSTGGSGYTF
TRBV9	-	TRBD2	TRBJ2-2	TGTGCCAGCAGCGTAATTGGACTAGCGGGGGCCGGGGAGCTGTTTTTT	CASSVIGLAGAGELFF
TRBV7-2	-	TRBD1	TRBJ1-5	TGTGCCAGCAGCTTAGTGGGACAGGGGAGCAATCAGCCCCAGCATTTT	CASSLVGQGSNQPQHF
TRBV6-5	-	TRBD1	TRBJ2-7	TGTGCCAGCAGTAGCCCCGGGACAGGGGGCGAGCAGTACTTC	CASSSPGTGGEQYF
TRBV27	-	TRBD2	TRBJ2-1	TGTGCCAGCAGTTTATCAGGTAGCGGGATCGGGGTTAATGAGCAGTTCTTC	CASSLSGSGIGVNEQFF
TRBV2	-	-	TRBJ2-7	TGTGCCAGCAGTGAGTTGGGCCCCGAGCAGTACTTC	CASSELGPEQYF
TRBV10-3	-	-	TRBJ2-7	TGTGCCATCAGTCCCGAGACATTCGAGCAGTACTTC	CAISPETFEQYF
TRBV19	-	-	TRBJ2-7	TGTGCCAGTAGTATCGCCAGATCTTATCCCTACGAGCAGTACTTC	CASSIARSYPYEQYF
TRBV6-2/TRBV6-3	-	-	TRBJ1-2	TGTGCCAGCAGTGACGGAGGGGCTAACTATGGCTACACCTTC	CASSDGGANYGYTF
TRBV27	once	TRBD2	TRBJ2-7	TGTGCCAGCAGTTTGAACCCCGGGACTAGCGGCTCCTACGAGCAGTACTTC	CASSLNPGTSGSYEQYF
TRBV18	once	TRBD2	TRBJ2-1	TGTGCCAGCTCACCTCCCGGGACTAGCGGCCGGGGTGAGCAGTTCTTC	CASSPPGTSGRGEQFF
TRBV27	-	TRBD2	TRBJ2-4	TGTGCCAGCAGTTTATCGGACGGGACTACGGTTCAGTACTTC	CASSLSDGTTVQYF
TRBV2	once	TRBD2	TRBJ2-2	TGTGCCAGCCTCCGGGAGGATACCGGGGAGCTGTTTTTT	CASLREDTGELFF
TRBV27	-	TRBD2	TRBJ2-2	TGTGCCAGCCACGTGGGAGGGCCTAACACCGGGGAGCTGTTTTTT	CASHVGGPNTGELFF
TRBV27	few	TRBD1	TRBJ1-1	TGTGCCAGCAGGAAGGACAGGGGCACTGAAGCTTTCTTT	CASRKDRGTEAFF
TRBV30	-	TRBD1	TRBJ1-2	TGTGCCTGGAGAAGGTTAGGGACAGGGGCAAAGGGCTACACCTTC	CAWRRLGTGAKGYTF
TRBV27	-	-	TRBJ2-2	TGTGCCAGCAGCCGCAGGGACACCGGGGAGCTGTTTTTT	CASSRRDTGELFF
TRBV7-9	once	-	TRBJ2-7	TGTGCCAGCAGCTTAGACCTGGCACAGGGATACGAGCAGTACTTC	CASSLDLAQGYEQYF
TRBV19	-	TRBD2	TRBJ2-1	TGTGCCAGTAGTATTGGAGGCGGGGGGTACAATGAGCAGTTCTTC	CASSIGGGGYNEQFF
TRBV5-8	-	TRBD2	TRBJ2-3	TGTGCCAGCAGCTTGGTTGTGACTAGCGGGAGTAGGTCAGATACGCAGTATTTT	CASSLVVTSGSRSDTQYF
TRBV7-2	-	-	TRBJ1-4	TGTGCCAGCAGCTCCTATCTCGGAGGTAACGAAAAACTGTTTTTT	CASSSYLGGNEKLFF
TRBV3-1/TRBV3-2	-	TRBD1	TRBJ1-4	TGTGCCAGCAGCCCCTGGCAGGGGGGCGATGAAAAACTGTTTTTT	CASSPWQGGDEKLFF
TRBV5-8	-	-	TRBJ2-7	TGTGCCAGCAGCTTATACCGGGACTTGGGCTACGAGCAGTACTTC	CASSLYRDLGYEQYF
TRBV5-6	-	TRBD2	TRBJ2-2	TGTGCCAGCAGCCTTGGGATAGCGGGAAACACCGGGGAGCTGTTTTTT	CASSLGIAGNTGELFF
TRBV5-6	once	-	TRBJ2-3	TGTGCCAGCAGCTTGATCATACTGGATACGCAGTATTTT	CASSLIILDTQYF
TRBV10-2	-	TRBD1	TRBJ2-7	TGCGCCAGCACCGGAAGGGACAGTTCCTTCGAGCAGTACTTC	CASTGRDSSFEQYF
TRBV7-3	-	TRBD2	TRBJ2-7	TGTGCCAGCAGCCCGCTCACAGGGACTAGCGGGAGAACCCCCTACGAGCAGTACTTC	CASSPLTGTSGRTPYEQYF
TRBV2	-	TRBD1	TRBJ2-5	TGTGCCAGCAGTGACAGGGGGCTAGAGACCCAGTACTTC	CASSDRGLETQYF
TRBV7-6	-	TRBD2	TRBJ2-2	TGTGCCAGCAGTTCCCGACTAGCTCCTACCGGGGAGCTGTTTTTT	CASSSRLAPTGELFF